Given below is one T cell receptor beta chain in context. Its antigen is not known. All donors were Caucasian adults living in Nashville, Tennessee. CD45RA+ naive and CD45RA-negative memory subsets were separated from CD4+ cells. The record originates from a study of shared clonotypes between healthy human individuals. CDR1 is MNHEY and CDR2 is SVGAGI in the germline V gene. V was cut by 5 bases and J by 7 bases, with 12 bases left in between. The CDR3 contains 13 residues. Study-level points and caveats: It was anticipated that sequencing depth would influence how many clonotypes donors shared.

Data came from immunoSEQ multiplex PCR; TCRdb stores just in-frame clones and leaves some out. The sample holds some 2,500,000 clones, approximately 93% seen once. The V call is TRBV6-5, the J call TRBJ2-1; D gene unclear. Material: naive CD4+ T cells from PBMCs. Regarding subset: CD45RA+ positively selected. The sequence came from a man aged 18 to 30 in good health. Some clones in this sample may be carry-over from other donors' samples. CDR3 sequence: CASSLGIWNEQFF. CDR3 DNA sequence: TGTGCCAGCAGTCTAGGGATCTGGAATGAGCAGTTCTTC.